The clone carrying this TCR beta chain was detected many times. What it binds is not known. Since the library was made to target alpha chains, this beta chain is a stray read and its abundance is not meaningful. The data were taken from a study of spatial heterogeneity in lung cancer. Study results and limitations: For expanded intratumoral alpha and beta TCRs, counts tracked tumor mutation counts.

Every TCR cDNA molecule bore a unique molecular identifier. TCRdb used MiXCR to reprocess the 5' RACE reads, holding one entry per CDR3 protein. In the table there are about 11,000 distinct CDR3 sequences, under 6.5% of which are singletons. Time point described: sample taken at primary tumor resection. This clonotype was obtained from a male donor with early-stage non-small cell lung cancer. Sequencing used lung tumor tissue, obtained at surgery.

The CDR3 spells CATSGNAKGQSNQPQHF. For the CDR3, the DNA is TGTGCCACCAGTGGCAATGCGAAGGGACAGTCCAATCAGCCCCAGCATTTT. The chain has TRBV24-1 and TRBJ1-5, with 7 bases aligning to TRBD1. Trimming removed 5 bases from V and 3 bases from J; junction bases left unmatched: 12. Germline V CDR1 and CDR2: KGHDR, SFDVKD. This CDR3 contains 17 residues.